This is a list of T cell receptor beta chains from one sample in a study of cytomegalovirus exposure and HLA in healthy donors. The repertoire was sequenced with immunoSEQ multiplex PCR; TCRdb's copy has only in-frame clones and lacks some. The data contain about 200,000 clones, roughly four fifths of them seen just once; the ten biggest clones take up approximately 6.5%. Sequencing was performed on PBMCs. The receptors come from a woman between 45 and 60 years old in good health and CMV-seropositive. Each CDR3 is given with its conserved first and last residue. A D gene is named only where the DNA matches it firmly. Expanded clones get a size class; other rows say once, few or many, or leave the size out.

CDR3aa: CASSLAGEKASPLHF; CDR3nt: TGCGCCAGCAGCTTGGCCGGGGAAAAAGCTTCACCCCTCCACTTT; j_gene: TRBJ1-6; abundance: NA; v_gene: TRBV5-1; d_gene: NA
CDR3aa: CASSEERLSYGYTF; CDR3nt: TGTGCCAGCAGTGAAGAGCGCCTCAGCTATGGCTACACCTTC; j_gene: TRBJ1-2; abundance: NA; v_gene: TRBV6-1; d_gene: NA
CDR3aa: CAISPGGWEQYF; CDR3nt: TGTGCCATCAGTCCAGGGGGCTGGGAGCAGTACTTC; j_gene: TRBJ2-7; abundance: NA; v_gene: TRBV10-3; d_gene: TRBD1
CDR3aa: CASRGTSGRGIETQYF; CDR3nt: TGTGCCAGCAGGGGGACTAGCGGGAGAGGGATAGAGACCCAGTACTTC; j_gene: TRBJ2-5; abundance: NA; v_gene: TRBV5-6; d_gene: TRBD2
CDR3aa: CASSLRLASLGTGELFF; CDR3nt: TGTGCCAGCAGCTTGCGCCTAGCGTCCCTTGGGACCGGGGAGCTGTTTTTT; j_gene: TRBJ2-2; abundance: few; v_gene: TRBV5-5; d_gene: NA
CDR3aa: CASSSPLDRSSYNSPLHF; CDR3nt: TGTGCCAGCAGTTCTCCCTTGGACAGGAGCTCCTATAATTCACCCCTCCACTTT; j_gene: TRBJ1-6; abundance: few; v_gene: TRBV28; d_gene: TRBD1
CDR3aa: CASNNPGLAGALSEQYF; CDR3nt: TGTGCCAGCAATAATCCGGGACTAGCGGGGGCTCTGAGCGAGCAGTACTTC; j_gene: TRBJ2-7; abundance: NA; v_gene: TRBV2; d_gene: TRBD2
CDR3aa: CASSARQGADEQFF; CDR3nt: TGTGCCAGCAGTGCCCGACAGGGGGCGGATGAGCAGTTCTTC; j_gene: TRBJ2-1; abundance: NA; v_gene: TRBV6-1; d_gene: TRBD1
CDR3aa: CAISESQNQPQHF; CDR3nt: TGTGCCATCAGTGAGTCCCAAAATCAGCCCCAGCATTTT; j_gene: TRBJ1-5; abundance: few; v_gene: TRBV10-3; d_gene: NA
CDR3aa: CASTTRGGGGTETQYF; CDR3nt: TGTGCCAGCACAACCCGCGGGGGGGGCGGTACAGAGACCCAGTACTTC; j_gene: TRBJ2-5; abundance: NA; v_gene: TRBV7-2; d_gene: TRBD2
CDR3aa: CASSLSGRARNSPLHF; CDR3nt: TGTGCCAGCAGTTTATCAGGCAGGGCTCGTAATTCACCCCTCCACTTT; j_gene: TRBJ1-6; abundance: NA; v_gene: TRBV28; d_gene: NA
CDR3aa: CASKETGVKGIYNEQFF; CDR3nt: TGTGCCAGCAAGGAGACAGGGGTAAAAGGAATATACAATGAGCAGTTCTTC; j_gene: TRBJ2-1; abundance: NA; v_gene: TRBV28; d_gene: TRBD1
CDR3aa: CASSLGGGGNTQYF; CDR3nt: TGTGCCAGCAGCTTAGGGGGCGGGGGAAATACGCAGTATTTT; j_gene: TRBJ2-3; abundance: NA; v_gene: TRBV11-2; d_gene: TRBD2
CDR3aa: CASTAGFSGNTIYF; CDR3nt: TGTGCCAGCACGGCGGGATTCTCTGGAAACACCATATATTTT; j_gene: TRBJ1-3; abundance: NA; v_gene: TRBV6-6; d_gene: NA
CDR3aa: CSADGLNEQYF; CDR3nt: TGCAGTGCTGACGGACTCAACGAGCAGTACTTC; j_gene: TRBJ2-7; abundance: few; v_gene: TRBV20-1; d_gene: NA
CDR3aa: CASSLSGGGQDTQYF; CDR3nt: TGTGCCAGCAGCCTTAGCGGGGGGGGTCAAGATACGCAGTATTTT; j_gene: TRBJ2-3; abundance: few; v_gene: TRBV7-2; d_gene: TRBD2
CDR3aa: CASSMSTDTQYF; CDR3nt: TGTGCCAGTAGTATGAGTACAGATACGCAGTATTTT; j_gene: TRBJ2-3; abundance: NA; v_gene: TRBV19; d_gene: NA
CDR3aa: CSSSISGPWGRGGYTF; CDR3nt: TGTTCCAGCAGCATCTCCGGGCCCTGGGGGAGGGGTGGCTACACCTTC; j_gene: TRBJ1-2; abundance: NA; v_gene: TRBV7-9; d_gene: NA
CDR3aa: CASRRTGAYEQYF; CDR3nt: TGTGCCAGCAGAAGGACAGGGGCCTACGAGCAGTACTTC; j_gene: TRBJ2-7; abundance: NA; v_gene: TRBV6-5; d_gene: TRBD1
CDR3aa: CASRQQDNYGYTF; CDR3nt: TGTGCCAGCAGGCAGCAGGATAACTATGGCTACACCTTC; j_gene: TRBJ1-2; abundance: NA; v_gene: TRBV28; d_gene: NA
CDR3aa: CASSLASDSLNTGELFF; CDR3nt: TGCGCCAGCAGCTTGGCCTCGGACAGTCTGAACACCGGGGAGCTGTTTTTT; j_gene: TRBJ2-2; abundance: NA; v_gene: TRBV5-1; d_gene: NA
CDR3aa: CASSLGGTRSGELFF; CDR3nt: TGCGCCAGCAGCTTGGGAGGGACTAGATCCGGGGAGCTGTTTTTT; j_gene: TRBJ2-2; abundance: NA; v_gene: TRBV5-1; d_gene: TRBD2
CDR3aa: CASSRTSGRDEQFF; CDR3nt: TGTGCCAGCAGCCGGACTAGCGGGAGAGATGAGCAGTTCTTC; j_gene: TRBJ2-1; abundance: NA; v_gene: TRBV7-9; d_gene: TRBD2
CDR3aa: CASSHPTEALETQYF; CDR3nt: TGCGCCAGCAGCCACCCCACAGAAGCCCTAGAGACCCAGTACTTC; j_gene: TRBJ2-5; abundance: NA; v_gene: TRBV4-1; d_gene: NA
CDR3aa: CASSPAGSNYEQYF; CDR3nt: TGTGCCAGCTCACCAGCGGGATCGAACTACGAGCAGTACTTC; j_gene: TRBJ2-7; abundance: NA; v_gene: TRBV18; d_gene: NA
CDR3aa: CASSMGQGSSYEQYF; CDR3nt: TGTGCCAGTAGTATGGGACAGGGATCCTCCTACGAGCAGTACTTC; j_gene: TRBJ2-7; abundance: NA; v_gene: TRBV19; d_gene: TRBD1
CDR3aa: CAISNSARTDTQYF; CDR3nt: TGTGCCATCAGTAATAGCGCCCGCACAGATACGCAGTATTTT; j_gene: TRBJ2-3; abundance: NA; v_gene: TRBV10-3; d_gene: NA
CDR3aa: CASKWGVSTDTQYF; CDR3nt: TGTGCCAGCAAGTGGGGGGTTAGCACAGATACGCAGTATTTT; j_gene: TRBJ2-3; abundance: NA; v_gene: TRBV6-5; d_gene: NA
CDR3aa: CASCEWTNEKLFF; CDR3nt: TGTGCCAGCTGCGAGTGGACTAATGAAAAACTGTTTTTT; j_gene: TRBJ1-4; abundance: few; v_gene: TRBV2; d_gene: NA
CDR3aa: CASSLTGTGVYGYTF; CDR3nt: TGTGCCAGTAGTCTCACCGGGACAGGGGTCTATGGCTACACCTTC; j_gene: TRBJ1-2; abundance: NA; v_gene: TRBV19; d_gene: TRBD1
CDR3aa: CASSPDTEAFF; CDR3nt: TGTGCCAGCAGTCCGGACACTGAAGCTTTCTTT; j_gene: TRBJ1-1; abundance: NA; v_gene: TRBV6-6; d_gene: NA
CDR3aa: CASSLRTGQETQYF; CDR3nt: TGTGCCAGCAGCTTGAGGACAGGCCAAGAGACCCAGTACTTC; j_gene: TRBJ2-5; abundance: NA; v_gene: TRBV5-4; d_gene: TRBD1
CDR3aa: CAIRERDRGHEQYF; CDR3nt: TGTGCCATCAGAGAGAGGGACAGGGGTCACGAGCAGTACTTC; j_gene: TRBJ2-7; abundance: NA; v_gene: TRBV10-3; d_gene: TRBD1
CDR3aa: CASGGQGAYEQYF; CDR3nt: TGTGCCAGCGGGGGACAGGGTGCCTACGAGCAGTACTTC; j_gene: TRBJ2-7; abundance: few; v_gene: TRBV2; d_gene: TRBD1
CDR3aa: CASSLGTEIQETQYF; CDR3nt: TGCGCCAGCAGCTTGGGGACAGAAATCCAAGAGACCCAGTACTTC; j_gene: TRBJ2-5; abundance: NA; v_gene: TRBV5-1; d_gene: NA
CDR3aa: CASSLGTPQLASNEQFF; CDR3nt: TGTGCCAGCAGCTTGGGCACCCCCCAACTAGCGAGCAATGAGCAGTTCTTC; j_gene: TRBJ2-1; abundance: NA; v_gene: TRBV5-5; d_gene: TRBD2
CDR3aa: CANITPGTPVGPDTQYF; CDR3nt: TGTGCCAACATAACTCCGGGGACACCCGTGGGGCCAGATACGCAGTATTTT; j_gene: TRBJ2-3; abundance: NA; v_gene: TRBV28; d_gene: NA
CDR3aa: CASSTTGGNQETQYF; CDR3nt: TGTGCCAGCAGTACGACAGGGGGTAATCAAGAGACCCAGTACTTC; j_gene: TRBJ2-5; abundance: once; v_gene: TRBV2; d_gene: TRBD1
CDR3aa: CASSRGLAGSRESIQYF; CDR3nt: TGTGCCAGCAGCCGGGGACTAGCGGGAAGCAGGGAGAGCATTCAGTACTTC; j_gene: TRBJ2-4; abundance: NA; v_gene: TRBV5-5; d_gene: TRBD2
CDR3aa: CASKLRTGSREQYF; CDR3nt: TGTGCCAGCAAATTACGGACAGGGTCTAGGGAGCAGTACTTC; j_gene: TRBJ2-7; abundance: NA; v_gene: TRBV2; d_gene: TRBD1
CDR3aa: CASTRTDYNEQFF; CDR3nt: TGTGCCAGTACCAGGACAGACTACAATGAGCAGTTCTTC; j_gene: TRBJ2-1; abundance: NA; v_gene: TRBV19; d_gene: NA
CDR3aa: CASSPEEGTEAFF; CDR3nt: TGTGCCAGCTCACCAGAGGAGGGCACTGAAGCTTTCTTT; j_gene: TRBJ1-1; abundance: NA; v_gene: TRBV18; d_gene: NA
CDR3aa: CATSALMNTEAFF; CDR3nt: TGTGCCACCAGCGCCCTAATGAACACTGAAGCTTTCTTT; j_gene: TRBJ1-1; abundance: NA; v_gene: TRBV15; d_gene: NA
CDR3aa: CASSLVSDSRDRTEAFF; CDR3nt: TGCGCCAGCAGCTTGGTTTCAGACAGTCGAGATCGCACTGAAGCTTTCTTT; j_gene: TRBJ1-1; abundance: NA; v_gene: TRBV5-1; d_gene: NA
CDR3aa: CASSRWGLREQPQHF; CDR3nt: TGTGCCAGTAGTAGGTGGGGATTGAGGGAGCAGCCCCAGCATTTT; j_gene: TRBJ1-5; abundance: NA; v_gene: TRBV19; d_gene: NA
CDR3aa: CASSRTGDTGELFF; CDR3nt: TGTGCCAGCAGCCGTACAGGGGACACCGGGGAGCTGTTTTTT; j_gene: TRBJ2-2; abundance: once; v_gene: TRBV7-6; d_gene: TRBD1
CDR3aa: CASSGRDKSSYNSPLHF; CDR3nt: TGTGCCAGCAGCGGACGGGACAAGAGCTCCTATAATTCACCCCTCCACTTT; j_gene: TRBJ1-6; abundance: NA; v_gene: TRBV7-9; d_gene: NA
CDR3aa: CASSLDLGLITDTQYF; CDR3nt: TGTGCCAGCAGCTTAGATCTGGGACTAATCACAGATACGCAGTATTTT; j_gene: TRBJ2-3; abundance: NA; v_gene: TRBV11-2; d_gene: TRBD2
CDR3aa: CASSIGTVRHNSPLHF; CDR3nt: TGTGCCAGCAGTATCGGGACAGTACGGCATAATTCACCCCTCCACTTT; j_gene: TRBJ1-6; abundance: NA; v_gene: TRBV27; d_gene: TRBD1
CDR3aa: CASSLITGIRTEAFF; CDR3nt: TGTGCCAGCAGCCTAATTACAGGGATTCGGACTGAAGCTTTCTTT; j_gene: TRBJ1-1; abundance: NA; v_gene: TRBV9; d_gene: NA
CDR3aa: CASSLAPSSYEQYF; CDR3nt: TGTGCCAGCAGCTTGGCCCCGAGCTCCTACGAGCAGTACTTC; j_gene: TRBJ2-7; abundance: NA; v_gene: TRBV5-6; d_gene: NA
CDR3aa: CASSWDRSSPLGYTF; CDR3nt: TGTGCCAGCAGCTGGGACAGGAGTAGCCCCCTTGGCTACACCTTC; j_gene: TRBJ1-2; abundance: NA; v_gene: TRBV5-5; d_gene: TRBD1